The next 19 T cell receptor beta chains were all read from a single sample in a study of T cells in Graves' hyperthyroidism and ophthalmopathy. Authors of the study amplified TCR beta CDR3 regions from RNA transcripts. An initial round of RT-PCR targeting the TCR CDR3 relied on the HTBI primer set. TCRdb re-called the multiplex PCR reads with MiXCR, one entry per CDR3 protein. In the table there are around 340,000 distinct CDR3 sequences, roughly 20% of which are singletons. Material for sequencing was blood. These receptor sequences come from a woman aged 40 to 50 with Graves' ophthalmopathy.

This clonotype was recorded many times. The rearrangement links TRBV3-1 to TRBJ2-7; TRBD2 matches at 12 bases. Unmatched junction bases numbered 5, after V lost 0 bases and J lost 2 bases. The CDR3 spans 17 residues. Germline CDR1 reads LGHDT; CDR2 reads YNNKEL (reference sequence). DNA for the CDR3: TGTGCCAGCAGCCAAGAGTCTAGCGGGAGGGTAGCCTACGAGCAGTACTTC. Amino acid sequence: CASSQESSGRVAYEQYF.

This clonotype was detected many times. Possible read error: a much larger clone is one base away. This chain joins TRBV28 and TRBJ1-5; D is uncertain. The length of the CDR3 is 13 residues. Trimming pared 1 base from V and 5 bases from J, leaving 6 bases between. Germline loops: CDR1 MDHEN, CDR2 SYDVKM. CDR3 amino acids: CASSLYPHQPQHF. The CDR3 nucleotides are TGTGCCAGCAGTTTATATCCCCATCAGCCCCAGCATTTT.

This clonotype was found many times. This sequence joins TRBV30 and TRBJ2-5; no clear D. Trimming cost V 1 base and J 1 base, with 10 bases left between them. Germline lookup yields CDR1 GTSNPN and CDR2 SVGIG (reference sequence). This CDR3 has 14 amino acids. CDR3 region: CAWSEGVLQETQYF. Written as DNA, the CDR3 is TGTGCCTGGAGTGAAGGCGTTCTCCAAGAGACCCAGTACTTC.

A note on this clonotype: With a much larger clone just one base away, this may be a read error. This chain connects TRBV11-2 to TRBJ2-7; D might be TRBD1 (6 bases). The CDR3 is 13 amino acids. Germline V CDR1 and CDR2: SGHAT, FQNNGV. V was trimmed by 0 bases and J by 9 bases, leaving 12 bases between them. CDR3 in amino acids: CASSLEGAGRQYF. The DNA of the CDR3 is TGTGCCAGCAGCTTAGAGGGGGCTGGTAGGCAGTACTTC.

Many counts were recorded for this clonotype. J is TRBJ2-7 and V is TRBV2; 7 positions agree with TRBD1. V gave up 7 bases and J gave up 4 bases; unmatched junction bases: 7. CDR3 length: 13 residues. Per germline, CDR1 SNHLY and CDR2 FYNNEI. The CDR3 nucleotides are TGTGCCAGCAATCGGGACAGAGATTACGAGCAGTACTTC. Translated, it gives CASNRDRDYEQYF.

In this sample, this clonotype turned up many times. This rearrangement joins TRBV2 to TRBJ2-2; TRBD2 matches at 10 bases. CDR3 length equals 14 residues. CDR1 SNHLY and CDR2 FYNNEI come from the germline V gene. V lost 8 bases to trimming and J lost 7 bases; unmatched junction nucleotides: 7. CDR3 residues: CASGGLALGGELFF. CDR3 bases: TGTGCCAGCGGGGGACTAGCGCTTGGCGGGGAGCTGTTTTTT.

This clonotype was observed a single time. The rearrangement uses TRBV12-3 or TRBV12-4 and TRBJ1-1; 7 positions agree with TRBD1. This CDR3 is built from 15 residues. The V and J ends lost 3 bases and 7 bases, in that order; junction bases with no gene match: 11. The CDR3 region is CASSFRQGGALEAFF. The CDR3 coding sequence is TGTGCCAGCAGTTTTCGACAGGGAGGGGCCCTTGAAGCTTTCTTT.

V and J are TRBV11-2 and TRBJ2-7; no clear D. Germline V gene lookup returns CDR1 SGHAT and CDR2 FQNNGV. This CDR3 spans 12 amino acids. V was cut by 5 bases and J by 7 bases, with 12 bases left in between. CDR3 protein: CASSVVAREQYF. The CDR3 DNA reads as TGTGCCAGCAGCGTCGTGGCAAGAGAGCAGTACTTC.

Details on this clonotype: The junction does not match germline at one end; this may be a read error. V usage is TRBV6-1 and J usage is TRBJ2-2; 7 nucleotides line up with TRBD2. The CDR3 length is 15 residues. Germline CDR1 is MNHNS and CDR2 is SASEGT. The CDR3, as DNA: TGTGCCAGCAGCACCGGGACTACGAACACCGGGGGGCTGTTTTTT. Translation gives CASSTGTTNTGGLFF.

This sequence joins TRBV5-1 and TRBJ1-1, with 10 nucleotides matching TRBD1. The CDR3 has 15 residues. From germline, CDR1 is SGHRS and CDR2 YFSETQ. V trimming: 4 bases; J trimming: 5 bases; junction bases outside the gene matches: 8. The CDR3 sequence is CASSPGDRGRTEAFF. The CDR3 DNA sequence: TGCGCCAGCAGCCCGGGGGACAGGGGTAGGACTGAAGCTTTCTTT.

Many counts were recorded for this clonotype. The chain uses TRBV5-1 and TRBJ1-5, with no clear D. CDR3 length: 14 residues. V gave up 4 bases and J gave up 8 bases, with 16 bases separating them. The germline V gene encodes CDR1 SGHRS and CDR2 YFSETQ. CDR3 loop: CASSPVPEIKPQHF. CDR3 DNA sequence: TGCGCCAGCAGCCCCGTGCCCGAGATAAAGCCCCAGCATTTT.

This clonotype was detected many times. This sequence joins TRBV18 and TRBJ1-1; maybe TRBD1 (6 bases). The V end lost 1 base, the J end lost 7 bases, and 16 bases lay between the germline ends. The CDR3 is made up of 15 amino acids. Germline assignment: CDR1 KGHSH and CDR2 LQKENI. The CDR3 DNA reads as TGTGCCAGCTCACCACTTAAAGGGGGGACCAGTGAAGCTTTCTTT. This translates into CASSPLKGGTSEAFF.

Worth noting for this clonotype: Germline and junction disagree at one end, which may indicate a read error. The chain links TRBV6-2 or TRBV6-3 to TRBJ2-5; no clear D. CDR1 MNHEY and CDR2 SVGEGT come from the germline V gene. This CDR3 contains 14 residues. CDR3 in amino acids: CASSYWTSRETQYF. CDR3 DNA sequence: TGTGCCAGCAGTTACTGGACCTCCAGAGAGACACAGTACTTC.

The rearrangement uses TRBV6-1 and TRBJ1-1; D gene ambiguous. V lost 2 bases to trimming and J lost 13 bases, with 17 bases between them. This CDR3 region has 13 residues. In germline, CDR1 is MNHNS, CDR2 SASEGT. CDR3 region: CASSEHASVEVFF. CDR3 nucleotides: TGTGCCAGCAGTGAACACGCCTCGGTGGAGGTTTTCTTT.

The rearrangement links TRBV7-8 to TRBJ2-7; possibly TRBD1 or TRBD2 for D (6 bases each). The germline CDR1 and CDR2 sequences are SGHVS and FQNEAQ. V was clipped by 1 base and J by 4 bases, with 14 bases between them. The length of the CDR3 is 15 residues. The CDR3 region is CASSLGHRAGYEQYF. In DNA, the CDR3 is TGTGCCAGCAGCTTAGGTCACAGGGCGGGGTACGAGCAGTACTTC.

This clonotype was detected ten times or more. The chain is built from TRBV20-1 and TRBJ1-4; D is undetermined. The V end was cut by 3 bases, the J end by 8 bases, with 4 bases between. The CDR3 spans 10 residues. Per the germline V gene, CDR1 is DFQATT and CDR2 is SNEGSKA (reference sequence). CDR3 region: CSASDEKLFF. Written as DNA, the CDR3 is TGCAGTGCTAGTGACGAAAAACTGTTTTTT.

This chain connects TRBV2 to TRBJ2-7, with 11 bases lining up with TRBD2. The CDR3 spans 20 residues. CDR1 is SNHLY and CDR2 is FYNNEI in the germline V gene. Trimming cost V 4 bases and J 4 bases; bases outside gene matches: 21. For the CDR3, the DNA is TGTGCCAGCAGTGTTTCGTATGGACAGAGATTTACTAGCGGGAGATACGAGCAGTACTTC. The encoded protein is CASSVSYGQRFTSGRYEQYF.

Only a few counts were recorded for this clonotype. The rearrangement joins TRBV9 to TRBJ1-3; D uncertain. V was pared by 2 bases and J by 0 bases, with 9 bases between. From germline, CDR1 is SGDLS and CDR2 YYNGEE. This CDR3 is built from 15 residues. CDR3 bases: TGTGCCAGCAGCGTGCTCGGGGACTCTGGAAACACCATATATTTT. Residues: CASSVLGDSGNTIYF. The variable domain in full, completed from reference TRBV9 and TRBJ1-3, reads DSGVTQTPKHLITATGQRVTLRCSPRSGDLSVYWYQQSLDQGLQFLIQYYNGEERAKGNILERFSAQQFPDLHSELNLSSLELGDSALYFCASSVLGDSGNTIYFGEGSWLTVV.

The CDR3 coding sequence is TGTGCCAGCAGTTTCTTGGGTGATCAGCCCCAGCATTTT. This encodes CASSFLGDQPQHF. The chain recombines TRBV27 with TRBJ1-5, with D unresolved. Trimming stripped 3 bases from V and 5 bases from J, with 8 bases between. Germline assignment: CDR1 MNHEY and CDR2 SMNVEV (reference sequence). The CDR3 loop spans 13 amino acids.